This entry lists 18 T cell receptor beta chains sequenced from one sample in a study of blood T cells in healthy people across ages (dated by TCRdb to 2014 to 2015). Library preparation was by 5' RACE. The instrument given in TCRdb is Illumina HiSeq 2500. The second PCR ran for about 6 to 11 cycles and used a J-beta primer mix along with a sample-barcoded 5' primer. TCRdb cleaned the public reads at Q25 with fastp, built clones with MiXCR and kept in-frame beta chains. Entries are consolidated by CDR3 protein sequence, retaining the most common genes and DNA. The sample yields about 1.4 million distinct CDR3 sequences; around 55% were counted once. The ten largest clones take up 5% to 7% of the sample. Sample: blood. The receptors were sampled from a man younger than 35 in good health.

This clonotype was detected a few times. The chain joins TRBV6-5 to TRBJ1-5; TRBD1 matches at 8 bases. The CDR3 length is 13 residues. V trimming: 9 bases; J trimming: 3 bases; junction bases outside the gene matches: 4. From germline, CDR1 is MNHEY and CDR2 SVGAGI. CDR3 bases: TGTGCCAGTTCCAGGGGGCCCAATCAGCCCCAGCATTTT. Translation gives CASSRGPNQPQHF.

This clonotype was seen only once. The chain employs TRBV28 and TRBJ2-4; D is ambiguous. This CDR3 is built from 15 residues. Trimming stripped 4 bases from V and 2 bases from J, with 12 bases between. Germline V gene lookup returns CDR1 MDHEN and CDR2 SYDVKM. This CDR3 is CASSSPPETKNIQYF. For the CDR3, the DNA is TGTGCCAGCAGTTCCCCCCCGGAAACCAAAAACATTCAGTACTTC.

The chain couples TRBV12-3 or TRBV12-4 to TRBJ2-1; no firm D call. CDR3 length equals 12 residues. The V end lost 5 bases, the J end lost 8 bases, and 10 bases lay between the germline ends. The CDR3 loop reads CASSPSFYEQFF. The CDR3 bases are TGTGCCAGCAGTCCCAGTTTCTATGAGCAGTTCTTC.

The chain links TRBV27 to TRBJ2-7; D gene ambiguous. In germline, CDR1 is MNHEY, CDR2 SMNVEV (reference sequence). CDR3 size: 14 residues. The V end lost 6 bases, the J end lost 0 bases, and 12 bases lay between the germline ends. The CDR3 DNA sequence: TGTGCCAGCAGCGCCCAGGAGACCTCCTACGAGCAGTACTTC. This translates into CASSAQETSYEQYF.

Only a few counts were recorded for this clonotype. V and J are TRBV29-1 and TRBJ1-1; TRBD1 agrees at 8 bases. In germline, CDR1 is SQVTM, CDR2 ANQGSEA. V was pared by 7 bases and J by 4 bases, with 2 bases of the junction left unmatched. The CDR3 runs 11 residues. CDR3 residues: CSGTGGTEAFF. In DNA form, the CDR3 reads TGCAGCGGTACAGGGGGCACTGAAGCTTTCTTT.

The chain joins TRBV12-3 or TRBV12-4 to TRBJ2-5, with D possibly TRBD2 on 7 matching bases. The J call is doubtful: the DNA matches TRBJ2-7 better. There are 14 residues in the CDR3. CDR3 nucleotides: TGTGCCAGCAGTTTTTCCGGGGGGCTGGCCGAGCAGTACTTC. Translated, it gives CASSFSGGLAEQYF.

For this clonotype: Relative to the germline gene, one junction end is altered; a read error may explain this. The chain links TRBV12-3 or TRBV12-4 to TRBJ2-1, with D possibly being TRBD1 (5 bases). This CDR3 is built from 14 residues. CDR3 bases: TGTGCCAGCAGTTATGGTAGCTCAGGGAATGGGCAGTTCTTC. Translating gives CASSYGSSGNGQFF.

V usage is TRBV20-1 and J usage is TRBJ2-3; the D call may be TRBD1 or TRBD2 (5 bases each). V shed 6 bases and J shed 4 bases, with 26 bases lying between them. Germline lookup yields CDR1 DFQATT and CDR2 SNEGSKA (reference sequence). CDR3 length: 17 residues. The CDR3 coding sequence is TGCAGTGCCCTCGGGGCGCCGAAATCGCGGGTCCCAGATACGCAGTATTTT. Residues: CSALGAPKSRVPDTQYF.

This clonotype was detected only a few times. In DNA form, the CDR3 reads TGCAGCGGTGGACAGGGGGCAAGCGAGCAGTACTTC. Translated: CSGGQGASEQYF. The genes are TRBV29-1 and TRBJ2-7; 11 bases align to TRBD1. CDR1 is SQVTM, CDR2 ANQGSEA, per germline. V lost 7 bases to trimming and J lost 6 bases; unmatched junction nucleotides: 5. There are 12 residues in the CDR3.

This chain links TRBV29-1 with TRBJ1-2, with D maybe TRBD1 (5 bases). Germline V gene lookup returns CDR1 SQVTM and CDR2 ANQGSEA. This CDR3 is 13 amino acids long. Trimming cost V 4 bases and J 4 bases, with 13 bases left between them. The CDR3 DNA is TGCAGCGTTGTTGGGGGTGTAGCCTATGGCTACACCTTC. Protein sequence: CSVVGGVAYGYTF. Variable domain in full (rest from reference TRBV29-1 and TRBJ1-2): SAVISQKPSRDICQRGTSLTIQCQVDSQVTMMFWYRQQPGQSLTLIATANQGSEATYESGFVIDKFPISRPNLTFSTLTVSNMSPEDSSIYLCSVVGGVAYGYTFGSGTRLTVV.

This clonotype came up once. This rearrangement joins TRBV4-2 to TRBJ2-5, with D tentatively TRBD2 (6 bases). The J call may be faulty, since TRBJ2-7 better matches the DNA end. Per the germline V gene, CDR1 is LGHNA and CDR2 is YNFKEQ. The CDR3 loop spans 12 amino acids. The CDR3: CASSPGLPEQYF. The CDR3 coding sequence is TGTGCCAGCAGCCCCGGACTACCCGAGCAGTACTTC.

The V call is TRBV27, the J call TRBJ2-7, with 9 bases fitting TRBD2. Germline V gives CDR1 MNHEY, CDR2 SMNVEV (reference sequence). This CDR3 spans 15 amino acids. V lost 2 bases, J lost 4 bases, and 6 bases stayed unmatched. The CDR3 nucleotides are TGTGCCAGCAGTTTAAACGGGCTAGCGGGGTACGAGCAGTACTTC. Translated, it gives CASSLNGLAGYEQYF.

CDR3 DNA: TGCAGTGCGACCCAACAAGGGAGTAGCGGGGGGCTCTACAATGAGCAGTTCTTC. Translating it yields CSATQQGSSGGLYNEQFF. The genes are TRBV20-1 and TRBJ2-1, with 10 bases matching TRBD2. Germline lookup yields CDR1 DFQATT and CDR2 SNEGSKA (reference sequence). V shed 6 bases and J 3 bases; nucleotides not matched to a gene: 17. CDR3 size: 18 residues.

The CDR3 DNA is TGTGCCATCAGTGGGGATCGAGAATCCTACAATGAGCAGTTCTTC. Residues: CAISGDRESYNEQFF. This chain joins TRBV10-3 and TRBJ2-1; the D is unclear. The CDR3 totals 15 residues. The germline CDR1 and CDR2 sequences are ENHRY and SYGVKD. Trimming pared 4 bases from V and 1 base from J, leaving 11 bases between.

This clonotype was counted between two and nine times. The chain employs TRBV7-9 and TRBJ1-1, with 7 bases aligning to TRBD1. Germline assignment: CDR1 SEHNR and CDR2 FQNEAQ (reference sequence). The CDR3 runs to 16 residues. V lost 2 bases and J lost 4; bases outside the gene matches: 10. The CDR3 spells CASSLTGESRGTEAFF. CDR3 nucleotides: TGTGCCAGCAGCTTAACAGGGGAGTCCAGGGGCACTGAAGCTTTCTTT.

The rearrangement links TRBV4-2 to TRBJ2-1; tentative D call: TRBD2 (6 bases). Germline V CDR1 and CDR2: LGHNA, YNFKEQ. This CDR3 comprises 16 residues. V was shortened by 3 bases and J by 0 bases, with 12 bases between the two germline ends. The CDR3 DNA reads TGTGCCAGCAGCCAGCAGGCGGACTACTCCTACAATGAGCAGTTCTTC. It translates to CASSQQADYSYNEQFF.

This clonotype was seen more than once but under ten times. The chain employs TRBV2 and TRBJ2-6, with D perhaps matching TRBD1 (6 bases). V shed 4 bases and J shed 2 bases, with 9 bases lying between them. Germline values: CDR1 SNHLY, CDR2 FYNNEI. This CDR3 region has 15 residues. As DNA, the CDR3 is TGTGCCAGCAGTGGGGGGCTCGCTGGGGCCAACGTCCTGACTTTC. Amino acids: CASSGGLAGANVLTF.

The chain uses TRBV4-2 and TRBJ2-5, with D perhaps TRBD1 (6 bases). The J call is doubtful: the DNA matches TRBJ2-7 better. The length of the CDR3 is 16 residues. Looked up from germline, CDR1 is LGHNA and CDR2 is YNFKEQ. CDR3 bases: TGTGCCAGCAGCCAAACTACCGGGACAAGGTCCTACGAGCAGTACTTC. Its protein is CASSQTTGTRSYEQYF.